The clone carrying this T cell receptor (beta chain) turned up a few times. This entry belongs to a study of T cell responses to AZD1222 COVID-19 vaccine. The table came from immunoSEQ multiplex PCR; TCRdb's copy has only in-frame clones and leaves some out. Here the sample spans some 140,000 clones, 85% to 95% being singletons. Germline assignment: CDR1 MDHEN and CDR2 SYDVKM. V dropped 6 bases and J dropped 13 bases, with 16 bases sitting between them. The CDR3 sequence is 12 residues long. The chain recombines TRBV28 with TRBJ1-5; the D is unclear. This TCR came from an adult in good health. Sequences were derived from peripheral blood, sampled on day 0 of AZD1222 vaccination. This CDR3 is CASRGKAQAQHF. For the CDR3, the DNA is TGTGCCAGCAGGGGGAAGGCCCAGGCGCAGCATTTT. Together with reference TRBV28 and TRBJ1-5, the CDR3 gives the full variable domain: DVKVTQSSRYLVKRTGEKVFLECVQDMDHENMFWYRQDPGLGLRLIYFSYDVKMKEKGDIPEGYSVSREKKERFSLILESASTNQTSMYLCASRGKAQAQHFGDGTRLSIL.